This entry concerns a single TCR beta chain. The data stem from a study of blood T cell repertoires in COVID-19. Overall study context: COVID-19 samples collected from the United States, Italy and Spain covered acute and convalescent phases. Sources were T cells, B-cell-depleted T cells, or PBMCs; the material itself was cDNA or gDNA.

Trimming took 3 bases from V and 4 from J; bases not matched to a gene: 11. The germline V gene has CDR1 LNHDA and CDR2 SQIVND (reference sequence). The CDR3 has 18 residues. As originally analysed: Reference gene primer amplification in the assay estimated nucleated cell counts. Data came from immunoSEQ multiplex PCR; TCRdb stores just in-frame clones and leaves some out. V, J and clone size derive from that table, while D and trimming were established from the DNA sequence. Among 130,000 to 150,000 clones listed, roughly 90% were seen once. This TCR was recovered from a man aged 50 to 59 with active or convalescent COVID-19. The V gene is TRBV19, the J gene TRBJ2-7; 14 bases are a match to TRBD2. The sample consisted of peripheral blood. The CDR3 DNA is TGTGCCAGTAGTATCAAGGCCGGGACTAGCGGGAGTCCATACGAGCAGTACTTC. Amino acids: CASSIKAGTSGSPYEQYF.